This TCR beta chain was sequenced during a study of cytomegalovirus exposure and HLA in healthy donors. The study, taken as a whole, reports: TCR beta chains numbering more than 150 were designated cytomegalovirus-associated. Later analysis identified a missense DCLRE1C variant that was linked to TCR beta V- and J-gene trimming. Most TCR sequences proved rare, with some public TCRs found in many donors.

Per the germline V gene, CDR1 is SGDLS and CDR2 is YYNGEE. Trimming removed 3 bases at V and 0 bases at J, with 10 bases between. The CDR3 is made up of 15 amino acids. This clone was seen a handful of times. Its antigen is still unknown. A multiplex PCR was run with 60 Vbeta primers and 13 Jbeta primers. Assay: immunoSEQ multiplex PCR; the TCRdb copy retains only in-frame clones and omits some. The profile shows roughly 110,000 clones, over 65% of them singletons. The TCR comes from a woman aged 40 to 55 in good health and CMV-seropositive. Sequencing used PBMCs. The chain employs TRBV9 and TRBJ1-3; D gene uncertain. This CDR3 is CASSDLGLSGNTIYF. The CDR3 DNA is TGTGCCAGCAGCGATCTTGGCCTCTCTGGAAACACCATATATTTT.